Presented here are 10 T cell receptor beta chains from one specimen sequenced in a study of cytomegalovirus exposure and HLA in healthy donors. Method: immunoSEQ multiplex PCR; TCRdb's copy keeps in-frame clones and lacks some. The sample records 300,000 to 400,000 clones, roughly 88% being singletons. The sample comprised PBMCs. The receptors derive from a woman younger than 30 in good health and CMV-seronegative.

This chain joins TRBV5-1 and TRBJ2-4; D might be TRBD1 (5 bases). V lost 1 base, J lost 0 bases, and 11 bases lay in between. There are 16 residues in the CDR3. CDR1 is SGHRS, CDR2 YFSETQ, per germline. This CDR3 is CASSLTTDLAKNIQYF. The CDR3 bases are TGCGCCAGCAGCTTGACGACAGATCTAGCCAAAAACATTCAGTACTTC.

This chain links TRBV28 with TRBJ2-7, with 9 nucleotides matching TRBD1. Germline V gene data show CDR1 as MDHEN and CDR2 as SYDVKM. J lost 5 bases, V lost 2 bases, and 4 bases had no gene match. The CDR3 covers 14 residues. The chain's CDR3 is CASSLMDRGHEQYF. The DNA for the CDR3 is TGTGCCAGCAGTTTAATGGACAGGGGCCACGAGCAGTACTTC.

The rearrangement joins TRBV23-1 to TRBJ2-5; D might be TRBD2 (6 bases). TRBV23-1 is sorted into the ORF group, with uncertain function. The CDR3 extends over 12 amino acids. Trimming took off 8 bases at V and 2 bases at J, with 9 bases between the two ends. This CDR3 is CASGGTQETQYF. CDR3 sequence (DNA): TGCGCCAGCGGCGGGACTCAAGAGACCCAGTACTTC.

The CDR3 sequence is CASYTRLDTDTQYF. CDR3 bases: TGTGCCAGCTACACCCGACTAGACACAGATACGCAGTATTTT. The chain carries TRBV28 and TRBJ2-3; D may be TRBD2 (6 bases). There are 14 residues in the CDR3. Germline V gene lookup returns CDR1 MDHEN and CDR2 SYDVKM. V was pared by 8 bases and J by 2 bases, with 14 bases between.

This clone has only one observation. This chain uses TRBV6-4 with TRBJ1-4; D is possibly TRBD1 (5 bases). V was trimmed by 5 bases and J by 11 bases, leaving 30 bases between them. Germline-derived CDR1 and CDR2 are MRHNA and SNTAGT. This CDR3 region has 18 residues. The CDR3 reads CASSQFSYGQTEFMKLFF. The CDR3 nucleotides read TGTGCCAGCAGTCAATTCTCATATGGGCAGACAGAATTCATGAAACTGTTTTTT.

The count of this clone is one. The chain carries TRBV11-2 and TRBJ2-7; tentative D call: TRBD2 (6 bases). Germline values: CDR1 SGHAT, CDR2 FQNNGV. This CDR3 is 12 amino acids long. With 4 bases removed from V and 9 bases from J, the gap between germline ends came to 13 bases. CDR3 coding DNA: TGTGCCAGCAGCTCCCCCCAGCGGGTGCAGTACTTC. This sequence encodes CASSSPQRVQYF.

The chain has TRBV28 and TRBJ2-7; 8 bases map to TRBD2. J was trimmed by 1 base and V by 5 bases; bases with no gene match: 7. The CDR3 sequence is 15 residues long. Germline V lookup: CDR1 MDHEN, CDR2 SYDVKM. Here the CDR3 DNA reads TGTGCCAGCAGTCCCGTGGTAGCGGGATCCTACGAGCAGTACTTC. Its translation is CASSPVVAGSYEQYF.

CDR3 in amino acids: CASSATQTGNTEAFF. CDR3 DNA sequence: TGCGCCAGCAGTGCGACCCAGACAGGGAACACTGAAGCTTTCTTT. The rearrangement uses TRBV10-1 and TRBJ1-1; a possible D gene is TRBD1 (6 bases). Germline V gene sequence: CDR1 WNHNN, CDR2 SYGVQD (reference sequence). The CDR3 has 15 amino acids. V lost 4 bases, J lost 1 base, and 13 bases lay in between.

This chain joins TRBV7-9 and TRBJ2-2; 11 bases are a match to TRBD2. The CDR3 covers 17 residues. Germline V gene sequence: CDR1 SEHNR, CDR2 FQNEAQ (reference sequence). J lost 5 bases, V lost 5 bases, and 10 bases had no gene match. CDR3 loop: CASSMTLAGGPTGELFF. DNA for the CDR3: TGTGCCAGCAGCATGACATTAGCGGGAGGGCCAACCGGGGAGCTGTTTTTT.

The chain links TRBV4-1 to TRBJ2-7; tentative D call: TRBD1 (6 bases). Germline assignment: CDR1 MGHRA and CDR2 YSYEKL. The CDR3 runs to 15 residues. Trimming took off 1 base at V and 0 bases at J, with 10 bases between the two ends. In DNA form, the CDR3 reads TGCGCCAGCAGCCAAGGGCAGGGGATCTCCTACGAGCAGTACTTC. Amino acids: CASSQGQGISYEQYF.